Below, 13 T cell receptor beta chains from the same sample are listed, as sequenced in a study of response to subunit inactivated influenza vaccine. In TCRdb, the RT-PCR reads were re-called with MiXCR into one record per CDR3 protein. The table records 530,000 or so distinct CDR3 sequences, roughly 15% of them present only once. The starting material was PBMCs from blood, obtained roughly 13 days after vaccination. All receptors come from a man aged 45-65 years who received an inactivated influenza vaccine.

The J gene is TRBJ2-7, the V gene TRBV5-1; D perhaps matches TRBD1 (6 bases). V dropped 5 bases and J dropped 5 bases, with 23 bases sitting between them. This CDR3 has 16 residues. The V gene's germline CDR1 is SGHRS and CDR2 YFSETQ. CDR3 region: CASRTGWGQGVNEQYF. Here the CDR3 DNA reads TGCGCCAGCAGAACCGGTTGGGGACAAGGAGTCAACGAGCAGTACTTC.

This clonotype was seen only a few times. The rearrangement joins TRBV28 to TRBJ1-3, with TRBD1 matching 9 bases. CDR1 is MDHEN and CDR2 is SYDVKM in the germline V gene. The length of the CDR3 is 17 residues. V shed 6 bases and J 4 bases; nucleotides not matched to a gene: 13. The chain's CDR3 is CASSLWGGQGTGNTIYF. Here the CDR3 DNA reads TGTGCCAGCAGCCTCTGGGGGGGACAGGGAACCGGAAACACCATATATTTT.

The J gene is TRBJ1-1, the V gene TRBV6-5; maybe TRBD1 (6 bases). Germline V lookup: CDR1 MNHEY, CDR2 SVGAGI. V was pared by 4 bases and J by 11 bases, with 14 bases between. The CDR3 has 12 residues. The CDR3 spells CASSSLQGFAFF. The CDR3 DNA reads TGTGCCAGCAGTTCATTACAGGGATTCGCTTTCTTT.

This chain uses TRBV28 with TRBJ2-1, with 9 bases aligning to TRBD1. Unmatched junction bases numbered 9, after V lost 6 bases and J lost 0 bases. The germline V gene has CDR1 MDHEN and CDR2 SYDVKM. CDR3 length: 17 residues. The CDR3 DNA is TGTGCCAGCAGGGGGGGACAGGGAAGAAGCTCCTACAATGAGCAGTTCTTC. Amino acid sequence: CASRGGQGRSSYNEQFF.

The DNA of the CDR3 is TGTGCCAGCAGCTTTTTGCTAGCTTCCTACGAGCAGTACTTC. Translating it yields CASSFLLASYEQYF. This chain uses TRBV5-6 with TRBJ2-7; D is perhaps TRBD2 (5 bases). The germline CDR1 and CDR2 sequences are SGHDT and YYEEEE. CDR3 size: 14 residues. V shed 2 bases and J shed 1 base, with 10 bases lying between them.

This sequence joins TRBV5-1 and TRBJ2-7; D gene uncertain. CDR3 length: 15 residues. The V gene lost 0 bases and the J gene lost 0 bases, with 10 bases spanning the gap. Germline-derived CDR1 and CDR2 are SGHRS and YFSETQ. CDR3 sequence: CASSLGGMSSYEQYF. Here the CDR3 DNA reads TGCGCCAGCAGCTTGGGTGGAATGTCCTCCTACGAGCAGTACTTC.

Many counts were recorded for this clonotype. The chain uses TRBV4-2 and TRBJ2-5, with D perhaps given as TRBD1 or TRBD2 (5 bases each). Germline V gives CDR1 LGHNA, CDR2 YNFKEQ. There are 11 residues in the CDR3. With 6 bases removed from V and 3 bases from J, the gap between germline ends came to 5 bases. The CDR3 here is CASRGEETQYF. In nucleotides, the CDR3 is TGTGCCAGCAGGGGGGAAGAGACCCAGTACTTC.

The rearrangement joins TRBV4-2 to TRBJ2-2; D gene ambiguous. Trimming removed 3 bases at V and 7 bases at J, with 18 bases between. This CDR3 has 16 amino acids. CDR1 is LGHNA and CDR2 is YNFKEQ in the germline V gene. The CDR3 loop is CASSQGYGLLDGELFF. The CDR3 nucleotides are TGTGCCAGCAGCCAGGGGTACGGCCTTCTGGACGGGGAGCTGTTTTTT.

This clonotype was recorded a few times. The chain couples TRBV5-1 to TRBJ2-2; D remains ambiguous. CDR1 and CDR2 from the germline V gene are SGHRS and YFSETQ. This CDR3 has 15 residues. V dropped 3 bases and J dropped 1 base, with 10 bases sitting between them. CDR3 loop: CASSSRQRNTGELFF. The CDR3 DNA sequence: TGCGCCAGCAGCTCAAGGCAGAGGAACACCGGGGAGCTGTTTTTT.

This clonotype was observed a handful of times. DNA for the CDR3: TGCAGCGTTCAAACAAGGATGGACACTGAAGCTTTCTTT. Its translation: CSVQTRMDTEAFF. This chain connects TRBV29-1 to TRBJ1-1; D remains unclear. CDR1 is SQVTM and CDR2 is ANQGSEA in the germline V gene. The CDR3 runs to 13 residues. Trimming left V 5 bases short and J 3 bases short, with 13 bases between.

This clonotype was seen a handful of times. The chain has TRBV20-1 and TRBJ2-3; D remains unclear. Germline V gene data show CDR1 as DFQATT and CDR2 as SNEGSKA (reference sequence). V lost 1 base to trimming and J lost 2 bases, with 4 bases between them. The CDR3 is made up of 12 amino acids. The CDR3 sequence is CSARGPTDTQYF. In DNA, the CDR3 is TGCAGTGCTAGAGGCCCCACAGATACGCAGTATTTT.

This chain connects TRBV12-3 or TRBV12-4 to TRBJ1-6, with D uncertain. Trimming pared 5 bases from V and 3 bases from J, leaving 5 bases between. CDR3 size: 13 residues. The CDR3 spells CASSASYNSPLHF. CDR3 in DNA: TGTGCCAGCAGTGCGAGCTATAATTCACCCCTCCACTTT.

The genes are TRBV6-1 and TRBJ1-1; D not certain. Germline CDR1 reads MNHNS; CDR2 reads SASEGT. The V and J ends lost 2 bases and 2 bases respectively, with 12 bases between them. This CDR3 has 15 residues. Here the CDR3 DNA reads TGTGCCAGCAGTGAAAGGAGGGTTGGAAACACTGAAGCTTTCTTT. Translated, it gives CASSERRVGNTEAFF.